Below are 23 T cell receptor beta chains sequenced from a single sample in a study of T cells in Graves' hyperthyroidism and ophthalmopathy (dated by TCRdb to about 2019). Library generation was performed with multiplex PCR. TCRdb records Illumina HiSeq 2000 as the sequencer. TCR beta CDR3 regions were amplified from RNA transcripts. The first round of RT-PCR for the TCR CDR3 was performed with the HTBI primer set and the Qiagen OneStep RT-PCR kit. The public reads were quality trimmed at Q25 with fastp and then assembled into clones with MiXCR by TCRdb, keeping productive beta chains. Identical CDR3 protein sequences are pooled into one entry, listed with their most common genes and DNA. The table for this sample lists about 720,000 distinct CDR3 sequences; over 15% of them were counted only once. Roughly 8% of the sample goes to the ten largest clones. Material for sequencing was blood. The receptor set was obtained from a man younger than 30 with Graves' hyperthyroidism.

This clonotype was seen more than once but under ten times. This rearrangement joins TRBV5-8 to TRBJ2-7; 8 nucleotides align to TRBD2. V lost 2 bases and J lost 3; bases outside the gene matches: 4. Germline V lookup: CDR1 SGHTS, CDR2 YDEGEE. CDR3 length equals 14 residues. CDR3 DNA sequence: TGTGCCAGCAGCTTTGGGACTAGTATCTACGAGCAGTACTTC. It is translated as CASSFGTSIYEQYF.

This clonotype was detected many times. The V call is TRBV6-1, the J call TRBJ2-1; TRBD2 agrees at 7 bases. V lost 0 bases and J lost 6; bases outside the gene matches: 11. Germline-derived CDR1 and CDR2 are MNHNS and SASEGT. CDR3 length: 17 amino acids. The CDR3: CASSEASWASGSNEQFF. DNA for the CDR3: TGTGCCAGCAGTGAAGCAAGTTGGGCTAGCGGATCCAATGAGCAGTTCTTC.

This clonotype was detected ten times or more. The chain couples TRBV28 to TRBJ2-7, with 10 positions matching TRBD2. Trimming at V came to 6 bases and at J to 9 bases, leaving 14 bases not matched to a gene. The CDR3 totals 15 residues. Germline V gene data show CDR1 as MDHEN and CDR2 as SYDVKM. The DNA of the CDR3 is TGTGCCAGCAGGGGAAGCGGGAGGGGAAGGTTAGGGCAGTACTTC. It yields the protein CASRGSGRGRLGQYF.

This clonotype was seen a handful of times. V and J are TRBV19 and TRBJ1-2; 7 nucleotides line up with TRBD1. Germline V gives CDR1 LNHDA, CDR2 SQIVND (reference sequence). This CDR3 has 15 amino acids. The ends lost 5 bases at V and 0 bases at J; junction bases unmatched: 6. The CDR3 DNA sequence: TGTGCCAGTAGTCCCAAGACAGGGCCTAACTATGGCTACACCTTC. Its protein is CASSPKTGPNYGYTF.

This clonotype was observed a handful of times. The chain is built from TRBV5-1 and TRBJ2-3; TRBD1 might be the D (5 bases). V was shortened by 4 bases and J by 2 bases, with 11 bases between the two germline ends. This CDR3 spans 14 amino acids. The germline V gene encodes CDR1 SGHRS and CDR2 YFSETQ. CDR3 protein: CASSPGQITDTQYF. Here the CDR3 DNA reads TGCGCCAGCAGCCCCGGACAAATCACAGATACGCAGTATTTT.

This clonotype was seen at least ten times. The chain couples TRBV24-1 to TRBJ2-3; the D gene is possibly TRBD1 (5 bases). Trimming cost V 2 bases and J 1 base, with 6 bases left between them. This CDR3 has 14 amino acids. Per germline, CDR1 KGHDR and CDR2 SFDVKD. CDR3 DNA: TGTGCCACCAGTGATTCGACAGGCACAGATACGCAGTATTTT. The encoded protein is CATSDSTGTDTQYF.

This clonotype was detected many times. The V and J genes are TRBV27 and TRBJ2-7; TRBD2 is a possible D gene (6 bases). The V end was cut by 2 bases, the J end by 7 bases, with 15 bases between. Germline V gene sequence: CDR1 MNHEY, CDR2 SMNVEV (reference sequence). This CDR3 has 14 residues. This CDR3 is CASSLDPGEIEQYF. CDR3 DNA sequence: TGTGCCAGCAGTTTAGACCCGGGGGAAATAGAGCAGTACTTC.

The rearrangement joins TRBV28 to TRBJ1-5, with TRBD1 matching 8 bases. Germline values: CDR1 MDHEN, CDR2 SYDVKM. V gave up 7 bases and J gave up 4 bases; unmatched junction bases: 9. The CDR3 is 15 residues long. CDR3 coding DNA: TGTGCCAGCACCATCACGGGACAGGAAAATCAGCCCCAGCATTTT. Encoded protein: CASTITGQENQPQHF.

This clonotype came up many times. This sequence joins TRBV28 and TRBJ2-7; D tentatively reads TRBD1 or TRBD2 (5 bases each). CDR1 and CDR2 from the germline V gene are MDHEN and SYDVKM. This CDR3 is built from 14 residues. Trimming took off 9 bases at V and 0 bases at J, with 15 bases between the two ends. The CDR3, as DNA: TGTGCCAGTCACCCTGGGGGACGCTCCTACGAGCAGTACTTC. Protein sequence: CASHPGGRSYEQYF. Combining the CDR3 with reference TRBV28 and TRBJ2-7 gives the whole variable domain DVKVTQSSRYLVKRTGEKVFLECVQDMDHENMFWYRQDPGLGLRLIYFSYDVKMKEKGDIPEGYSVSREKKERFSLILESASTNQTSMYLCASHPGGRSYEQYFGPGTRLTVT.

This chain uses TRBV29-1 with TRBJ2-7; tentatively, D is TRBD1 (5 bases). CDR1 is SQVTM and CDR2 is ANQGSEA in the germline V gene. This CDR3 region has 13 residues. V lost 6 bases and J lost 2, with 14 bases in between. CDR3 nucleotides: TGCAGCGTCCGTCCGGACAATACCTACGAGCAGTACTTC. Translating it yields CSVRPDNTYEQYF.

This clonotype was observed many times. The V call is TRBV18, the J call TRBJ1-1, with D uncertain. The CDR3 extends over 13 amino acids. The V and J ends lost 7 bases and 3 bases respectively, with 12 bases between them. Per the germline V gene, CDR1 is KGHSH and CDR2 is LQKENI. CDR3 in DNA: TGTGCCAGCTTCGTCGGGCGTGACACTGAAGCTTTCTTT. Its protein is CASFVGRDTEAFF.

The chain couples TRBV7-3 to TRBJ2-3; possible D gene TRBD1, 6 bases. The CDR3 has 14 residues. Trimming cost V 0 bases and J 4 bases, with 8 bases left between them. CDR1 and CDR2 (germline): SGHTA, FQGTGA. CDR3 in amino acids: CASSLTGAADTQYF. CDR3 bases: TGTGCCAGCAGCTTAACGGGGGCGGCAGATACGCAGTATTTT.

The sample holds many counts of this clonotype. V gene TRBV28 combines with J gene TRBJ1-2, with unresolved D. V dropped 7 bases and J dropped 8 bases, with 11 bases sitting between them. Germline-derived CDR1 and CDR2 are MDHEN and SYDVKM. This CDR3 contains 11 residues. The DNA for the CDR3 is TGTGCCAGCACCCTTGGGTTGGGCTACACCTTC. Protein product: CASTLGLGYTF.

There are many counts of this clonotype. The rearrangement uses TRBV20-1 and TRBJ2-7; D is unclear. This CDR3 is built from 13 residues. CDR1 and CDR2 from the germline V gene are DFQATT and SNEGSKA (reference sequence). With 0 bases removed from V and 7 bases from J, the gap between germline ends came to 13 bases. The CDR3 region has the DNA TGCAGTGCTAGAGATCCTCTATCTGGGGAGCAGTACTTC. It is translated as CSARDPLSGEQYF.

This clonotype was detected many times. The chain is built from TRBV11-3 and TRBJ2-2; 7 bases map to TRBD1. This CDR3 contains 14 residues. The V gene's germline CDR1 is SGHNT and CDR2 YENEEA. Trimming at V came to 5 bases and at J to 4 bases, leaving 4 bases not matched to a gene. This CDR3 reads CASSNRDSTGELFF. CDR3 nucleotide sequence: TGTGCCAGCAGCAACCGGGACAGCACCGGGGAGCTGTTTTTT.

CDR3 DNA sequence: TGTGCCAGCAGTTTTCACAGGTCCTCCTATAATTCACCCCTCCACTTT. Protein: CASSFHRSSYNSPLHF. The genes are TRBV6-2 or TRBV6-3 and TRBJ1-6; D perhaps matches TRBD1 (5 bases). Trimming took 4 bases from V and 0 from J, leaving 10 bases between them. Germline lookup yields CDR1 MNHEY and CDR2 SVGEGT. The CDR3 extends over 16 amino acids.

This clonotype showed up just a few times. The V call is TRBV3-1, the J call TRBJ2-7, with TRBD2 identical over 10 bases. The CDR3 covers 19 residues. Germline trimming cut 0 bases from V and 0 bases from J; bases unmatched to any gene: 11. The germline CDR1 and CDR2 sequences are LGHDT and YNNKEL (reference sequence). Here the CDR3 DNA reads TGTGCCAGCAGCCAAGATCAAAGTCGGACTAGCGGTTACTCCTACGAGCAGTACTTC. It encodes CASSQDQSRTSGYSYEQYF.

This clonotype was recorded at least ten times. The chain links TRBV28 to TRBJ2-6; no definite D call. The CDR3 extends over 17 amino acids. CDR1 and CDR2 from the germline V gene are MDHEN and SYDVKM. Between the trimmed V and J ends, which lost 8 bases and 2 bases, there was a span of 19 bases. Written as DNA, the CDR3 is TGTGCCAGCGGGTCCGGTTCCCTCCGGGCTGGGGCCAACGTCCTGACTTTC. It codes for CASGSGSLRAGANVLTF. Based on the CDR3 plus reference TRBV28 and TRBJ2-6, the full variable domain is DVKVTQSSRYLVKRTGEKVFLECVQDMDHENMFWYRQDPGLGLRLIYFSYDVKMKEKGDIPEGYSVSREKKERFSLILESASTNQTSMYLCASGSGSLRAGANVLTFGAGSRLTVL.

This clonotype was detected a few times. CDR3 loop: CSAGQGGTEAFF. CDR3 nucleotides: TGCAGTGCCGGTCAGGGAGGAACTGAAGCTTTCTTT. The V and J genes are TRBV20-1 and TRBJ1-1, with D possibly matching TRBD1 (5 bases). The V end lost 6 bases, the J end lost 5 bases, and 13 bases lay between the germline ends. This CDR3 region has 12 residues. The germline V gene has CDR1 DFQATT and CDR2 SNEGSKA (reference sequence).

The sample holds many counts of this clonotype. This chain joins TRBV28 and TRBJ2-7, with TRBD2 matching over 13 bases. Looked up from germline, CDR1 is MDHEN and CDR2 is SYDVKM. V shed 6 bases, J shed 1 base, and the junction held 9 bases outside the gene matches. CDR3 length: 17 residues. The CDR3 DNA is TGTGCCAGCAGCCGTGGGGGACTAGCGGGACTTTCCTACGAGCAGTACTTC. The encoded protein is CASSRGGLAGLSYEQYF.

This clonotype was counted between two and nine times. The gene calls are TRBV5-6 and TRBJ1-1; D is perhaps TRBD1 (5 bases). The length of the CDR3 is 15 residues. The germline V gene encodes CDR1 SGHDT and CDR2 YYEEEE. Trimming cost V 0 bases and J 4 bases, with 13 bases left between them. For the CDR3, the DNA is TGTGCCAGCAGCTTGGCCGCCAGGGAGGGCACTGAAGCTTTCTTT. Amino acid sequence: CASSLAAREGTEAFF.

This clonotype was picked up one time. V is TRBV28 and J is TRBJ2-1; possible D gene TRBD2, 6 bases. V lost 4 bases and J 4 bases, leaving 14 bases between the germline ends. From germline, CDR1 is MDHEN and CDR2 SYDVKM. The CDR3 is made up of 15 amino acids. The CDR3 sequence is CASSSGLETYNEQFF. CDR3 bases: TGTGCCAGCAGTTCGGGACTCGAGACGTACAATGAGCAGTTCTTC.

The table lists this clonotype with many counts. V is TRBV9 and J is TRBJ1-1; D unclear. The CDR3 runs 13 residues. Per germline, CDR1 SGDLS and CDR2 YYNGEE. Trimming took 0 bases from V and 4 from J, leaving 7 bases between them. This CDR3 is CASSVVTGTEAFF. The CDR3 nucleotides are TGTGCCAGCAGCGTAGTAACGGGCACTGAAGCTTTCTTT.